Each of the 8 T cell receptor beta chains below was sequenced from the same sample in a study of blood T cell repertoires in COVID-19. Sequenced by immunoSEQ multiplex PCR; TCRdb stores in-frame clones only, minus some. Here the sample spans 200,000 to 250,000 clones, 70% to 90% being singletons. Sequenced: peripheral blood. All receptors derive from a woman in her fifties or sixties with COVID-19, enrolled during active disease.

The rearrangement links TRBV19 to TRBJ2-2, with TRBD1 matching 7 bases. V shed 6 bases, J shed 4 bases, and the junction held 5 bases outside the gene matches. CDR1 LNHDA and CDR2 SQIVND come from the germline V gene (reference sequence). This CDR3 is built from 14 residues. The CDR3 DNA reads TGTGCCAGTAGGACAGGGAGCGGCACCGGGGAGCTGTTTTTT. Amino acid sequence: CASRTGSGTGELFF.

This clone was detected once. V gene TRBV19 combines with J gene TRBJ2-1; D possibly corresponds to TRBD2 (6 bases). V lost 6 bases, J lost 6 bases, and 18 bases lay in between. Germline V lookup: CDR1 LNHDA, CDR2 SQIVND (reference sequence). The CDR3 length is 15 residues. In nucleotides, the CDR3 is TGTGCCAGTAGCATCGCGGCGGGGTACCGCAATGAGCAGTTCTTC. Its translation is CASSIAAGYRNEQFF.

This chain joins TRBV3-1 (or the pseudogene TRBV3-2) and TRBJ2-6, with TRBD2 matching 7 bases. In germline, CDR1 is LGHDT, CDR2 YNNKEL (reference sequence). The trim removed 4 bases at V and 0 bases at J, leaving 12 bases unmatched. The CDR3 extends over 19 amino acids. The CDR3 coding sequence is TGTGCCAGCAGCCCTGGTGGGGGGAGGGGTATCTCTGGGGCCAACGTCCTGACTTTC. Residues: CASSPGGGRGISGANVLTF.

In regard to this clone: At the DNA level, this CDR3 is encoded by other sequences in the same sample as well. V usage is TRBV5-1 and J usage is TRBJ1-1; D may be TRBD1 (6 bases). CDR3 length: 13 amino acids. The V gene lost 0 bases and the J gene lost 5 bases, with 8 bases spanning the gap. The germline CDR1 and CDR2 sequences are SGHRS and YFSETQ. The CDR3 region is CASSLGGGTEAFF. CDR3 nucleotide sequence: TGCGCCAGCAGCTTGGGAGGGGGTACTGAAGCTTTCTTT.

Only a few counts were recorded for this clone. This chain connects TRBV6-6 to TRBJ1-2, with D uncertain. Per germline, CDR1 MNHNY and CDR2 SVGAGI (reference sequence). The CDR3 covers 14 residues. The germline V and J ends were trimmed by 2 bases and 1 base, with 8 bases remaining between them. In DNA form, the CDR3 reads TGTGCCAGCAGTTACCTTGGGAGTAACTATGGCTACACCTTC. Its translation is CASSYLGSNYGYTF.

The chain couples TRBV27 to TRBJ1-6; the match to TRBD1 covers 7 bases. Germline V gene sequence: CDR1 MNHEY, CDR2 SMNVEV (reference sequence). This CDR3 has 17 residues. J gave up 7 bases and V 2 bases, and 11 bases lay outside the gene matches. The CDR3 DNA sequence: TGTGCCAGCAGTTTAAGGTCTCCGGACAGGTGGAATTCACCCCTCCACTTT. Residues: CASSLRSPDRWNSPLHF.

This chain connects TRBV19 to TRBJ2-3, with TRBD2 matching 8 bases. Per germline, CDR1 LNHDA and CDR2 SQIVND (reference sequence). The CDR3 is made up of 16 amino acids. V shed 7 bases, J shed 5 bases, and the junction held 14 bases outside the gene matches. The CDR3 loop is CASTPRTYGGEDTQYF. CDR3 in DNA: TGTGCCAGTACCCCCCGGACGTACGGGGGGGAAGATACGCAGTATTTT.

The chain couples TRBV10-2 to TRBJ2-5; 9 bases align to TRBD2. The CDR3 is 18 amino acids. J was trimmed by 5 bases and V by 2 bases; bases with no gene match: 15. CDR1 WSHSY and CDR2 SAAADI come from the germline V gene. CDR3 nucleotide sequence: TGCGCCAGCAGTGAGCCGAGGCAGTTGCGGGGGGGCTGGGAGACCCAGTACTTC. This encodes CASSEPRQLRGGWETQYF.